Presented here are 17 T cell receptor beta chains from one specimen sequenced in a study of blood T cell repertoires in COVID-19. Only in-frame clones appear in the TCRdb table, and some are missing; sequencing was by immunoSEQ multiplex PCR. The sample lists around 250,000 clones, roughly 86% occurring once. The material sequenced was peripheral blood. These receptor sequences come from a woman aged 60 to 75 who had recovered from COVID-19.

The table lists this clone with a few counts. This CDR3 reads CASSVDSNQPQHF. Here the CDR3 DNA reads TGTGCCAGCAGCGTGGACAGTAATCAGCCCCAGCATTTT. This chain links TRBV11-1 with TRBJ1-5, with D perhaps TRBD1 (6 bases). The germline V gene encodes CDR1 SGHAT and CDR2 FQDESV (reference sequence). Trimming shortened V by 5 bases and J by 4 bases, and 9 bases separated the two germline ends. The CDR3 is 13 residues long.

The V call is TRBV5-1, the J call TRBJ1-1; a possible D gene is TRBD1 (5 bases). From germline, CDR1 is SGHRS and CDR2 YFSETQ. V gave up 2 bases and J gave up 1 base, with 12 bases separating them. The CDR3 sequence is 15 residues long. CDR3 nucleotide sequence: TGCGCCAGCAGCTTATGGGGCAGATCGAACACTGAAGCTTTCTTT. It translates to CASSLWGRSNTEAFF. Full variable domain (outside the CDR3, taken from reference TRBV5-1 and TRBJ1-1): KAGVTQTPRYLIKTRGQQVTLSCSPISGHRSVSWYQQTPGQGLQFLFEYFSETQRNKGNFPGRFSGRQFSNSRSEMNVSTLELGDSALYLCASSLWGRSNTEAFFGQGTRLTVV.

The chain carries TRBV7-2 and TRBJ2-1; 16 bases fit TRBD2. The germline gives CDR1 SGHTA, CDR2 FQGNSA. V was clipped by 5 bases and J by 3 bases; unmatched bases: 4. The CDR3 has 17 amino acids. CDR3 DNA: TGTGCCAGCAGCCCCGGGACTAGCGGGGGGGGCTACAATGAGCAGTTCTTC. Residues: CASSPGTSGGGYNEQFF.

The gene calls are TRBV6-4 and TRBJ2-2; no clear D. V was clipped by 4 bases and J by 6 bases, with 24 bases between them. The length of the CDR3 is 18 residues. Germline CDR1 MRHNA, CDR2 SNTAGT. The CDR3 DNA follows: TGTGCCAGCAGTGTAATAACGAACACAGTCGTTGGGTCCGGGGAGCTGTTTTTT. It encodes CASSVITNTVVGSGELFF.

The chain employs TRBV28 and TRBJ2-7; the D gene is possibly TRBD2 (5 bases). The CDR3 is 15 amino acids. Trimming removed 6 bases from V and 2 bases from J, with 17 bases in between. From germline, CDR1 is MDHEN and CDR2 SYDVKM. The DNA for the CDR3 is TGTGCCAGCAGCCCCCGCGGGTTGGTACCCTACGAGCAGTACTTC. This sequence encodes CASSPRGLVPYEQYF.

This CDR3 is CASSLPGKQATAFF. CDR3 nucleotide sequence: TGTGCCAGCAGTTTACCGGGCAAACAGGCAACCGCTTTCTTT. The V call is TRBV27, the J call TRBJ1-1; tentative D call: TRBD1 (5 bases). The germline V gene has CDR1 MNHEY and CDR2 SMNVEV (reference sequence). This CDR3 is 14 amino acids long. V lost 2 bases, J lost 11 bases, and 18 bases lay in between.

This sequence joins TRBV4-3 and TRBJ1-6, with D maybe TRBD1 (5 bases). CDR3 length equals 15 residues. Trimming stripped 0 bases from V and 8 bases from J, with 11 bases between. Germline V CDR1 and CDR2: LGHNA, YSLEER. The CDR3 sequence: CASSQDSTGHSPLHF. The CDR3 nucleotides read TGCGCCAGCAGCCAAGACTCCACAGGTCATTCACCCCTCCACTTT.

The V and J genes are TRBV27 and TRBJ2-7, with D possibly matching TRBD2 (7 bases). The CDR3 totals 14 residues. Trimming removed 6 bases at V and 4 bases at J, with 16 bases between. Germline lookup yields CDR1 MNHEY and CDR2 SMNVEV (reference sequence). The CDR3 sequence is CASRAGAEHYEQYF. The CDR3 nucleotides read TGTGCCAGCAGGGCGGGGGCCGAGCATTACGAGCAGTACTTC.

The chain links TRBV19 to TRBJ2-1; perhaps TRBD1 as D (5 bases). CDR3 length: 13 residues. V was shortened by 6 bases and J by 4 bases, with 10 bases between the two germline ends. The germline V gene has CDR1 LNHDA and CDR2 SQIVND (reference sequence). CDR3: CASRPGLYNEQFF. CDR3 bases: TGTGCCAGTAGGCCAGGGTTATACAATGAGCAGTTCTTC. Together with reference TRBV19 and TRBJ2-1, the CDR3 gives the full variable domain: DGGITQSPKYLFRKEGQNVTLSCEQNLNHDAMYWYRQDPGQGLRLIYYSQIVNDFQKGDIAEGYSVSREKKESFPLTVTSAQKNPTAFYLCASRPGLYNEQFFGPGTRLTVL.

The chain couples TRBV6-5 to TRBJ1-2; 9 bases agree with TRBD1. The ends lost 6 bases at V and 6 bases at J; junction bases unmatched: 5. Germline V gene lookup returns CDR1 MNHEY and CDR2 SVGAGI. The CDR3 consists of 13 residues. The CDR3 reads CASSGNRGHGYTF. For the CDR3, the DNA is TGTGCCAGCAGCGGAAACAGGGGGCATGGCTACACCTTC.

This chain uses TRBV9 with TRBJ2-1, with a possible D match to TRBD2 (5 bases). V lost 4 bases to trimming and J lost 6 bases, with 11 bases between them. The germline V gene encodes CDR1 SGDLS and CDR2 YYNGEE. The CDR3 runs 13 residues. The CDR3 DNA reads TGTGCCAGCAGCTCACGGGAATCCAATGAGCAGTTCTTC. Its translation: CASSSRESNEQFF.

The chain has TRBV5-5 and TRBJ1-5, with 9 nucleotides matching TRBD1. CDR3 length: 18 residues. Germline loops: CDR1 SGHKS, CDR2 YYEKEE (reference sequence). Trimming at V came to 2 bases and at J to 0 bases, leaving 9 bases not matched to a gene. The CDR3 loop is CASSFQITGGYSNQPQHF. CDR3 coding DNA: TGTGCCAGCAGCTTCCAAATCACAGGGGGCTATAGCAATCAGCCCCAGCATTTT.

The genes are TRBV12-3 or TRBV12-4 and TRBJ1-1; D is unresolved. Trimming removed 6 bases from V and 9 bases from J, with 11 bases in between. This CDR3 region has 11 residues. The CDR3 region has the DNA TGTGCCAGCAGATTGGGAGAGAAAGCTTTCTTT. Its translation is CASRLGEKAFF.

DNA for the CDR3: TGTGCCAGCAGTTATGTTGCACAGGGGGCCGGGGAGCTGTTTTTT. Translation: CASSYVAQGAGELFF. This chain connects TRBV6-6 to TRBJ2-2, with 8 bases matching TRBD1. Germline V gene data show CDR1 as MNHNY and CDR2 as SVGAGI (reference sequence). The CDR3 has 15 residues. The ends lost 3 bases at V and 6 bases at J; junction bases unmatched: 6.

V gene TRBV15 combines with J gene TRBJ2-5; 7 bases are a match to TRBD2. V lost 2 bases and J lost 5; bases outside the gene matches: 8. CDR3 length: 15 residues. Germline loops: CDR1 LNHNV, CDR2 YYDKDF (reference sequence). CDR3 loop: CATSRSGGSWETQYF. Written as DNA, the CDR3 is TGTGCCACCAGCAGATCGGGGGGTTCATGGGAGACCCAGTACTTC.

CDR3 protein: CASSTLSGIDGYTF. The DNA of the CDR3 is TGTGCCAGCAGTACCCTTTCAGGGATCGATGGCTACACCTTC. This sequence joins TRBV27 and TRBJ1-2, with TRBD1 as a possible D gene (5 bases). The CDR3 length is 14 residues. With 5 bases removed from V and 6 bases from J, the gap between germline ends came to 16 bases. Germline assignment: CDR1 MNHEY and CDR2 SMNVEV (reference sequence).

The rearrangement uses TRBV19 and TRBJ1-3; the match to TRBD1 covers 7 bases. J was trimmed by 0 bases and V by 6 bases; bases with no gene match: 17. CDR1 and CDR2 (germline): LNHDA, SQIVND (reference sequence). The CDR3 runs 19 residues. The CDR3 DNA follows: TGTGCCAGTAGGAATACGGGACAGATCTCTTCATTCTCTGGAAACACCATATATTTT. Translation: CASRNTGQISSFSGNTIYF.